These 23 T cell receptor beta chains share one sample of origin, sequenced in a study of regulatory T cells in long-lasting Graves disease. The TCR beta library used iRepertoire HTBI primers with Arm-PCR amplification of CDR3. TCRdb reprocessed the multiplex PCR reads with MiXCR, giving one entry per CDR3 protein. The sample contains about 340,000 distinct CDR3 sequences, 20% of which appear only once. Documented time point: persistent/refractory GD, antithyroid drugs over 5 years with positive TRAb. With RNA extracted from PBMCs as input, the TCR library was made. The starting material was peripheral blood mononuclear cells (PBMCs), obtained when the disease was refractory, from a patient treated with antithyroid drugs. The receptors come from a female donor with Graves disease.

At least ten counts were recorded for this clonotype. The CDR3 loop reads CASTSRGETQYF. CDR3 sequence (DNA): TGTGCCAGCACCTCTCGGGGAGAGACCCAGTACTTC. This rearrangement joins TRBV28 to TRBJ2-5; D is possibly TRBD2 (5 bases). The CDR3 length is 12 residues. CDR1 and CDR2 (germline): MDHEN, SYDVKM. V shed 7 bases and J shed 4 bases, with 10 bases lying between them.

This clonotype showed up just a few times. The chain carries TRBV6-2 or TRBV6-3 and TRBJ1-1, with D unresolved. Germline lookup yields CDR1 MNHEY and CDR2 SVGEGT. The V end lost 10 bases, the J end lost 8 bases, and 11 bases lay between the germline ends. The CDR3 is 10 residues long. In DNA, the CDR3 is TGTGCCAAGAGACTCCTCGAAGCTTTCTTT. This codes for CAKRLLEAFF.

The V gene is TRBV12-3 or TRBV12-4, the J gene TRBJ2-1; maybe TRBD2 (6 bases). Trimming removed 8 bases from V and 0 bases from J, with 14 bases in between. The CDR3 runs 15 residues. Here the CDR3 reads CASGPAGSSYNEQFF. CDR3 DNA: TGTGCCAGCGGGCCGGCGGGAAGCTCCTACAATGAGCAGTTCTTC.

The table lists this clonotype with many counts. The V gene is TRBV7-2, the J gene TRBJ2-5; D uncertain. Germline V gives CDR1 SGHTA, CDR2 FQGNSA. The CDR3 covers 14 residues. V dropped 3 bases and J dropped 5 bases, with 13 bases sitting between them. The CDR3 nucleotides are TGTGCCAGCAGCTTGGACCTCTCGCCGGAGACCCAGTACTTC. This sequence encodes CASSLDLSPETQYF.

This clonotype was observed many times. The chain joins TRBV29-1 to TRBJ1-1; D is unresolved. Trimming took 0 bases from V and 3 from J, leaving 5 bases between them. Germline CDR1 SQVTM, CDR2 ANQGSEA. The CDR3 has 12 amino acids. The DNA for the CDR3 is TGCAGCGTTGAAGACGGGGACACTGAAGCTTTCTTT. Translation gives CSVEDGDTEAFF. Supplemented by reference TRBV29-1 and TRBJ1-1, the full variable domain reads SAVISQKPSRDICQRGTSLTIQCQVDSQVTMMFWYRQQPGQSLTLIATANQGSEATYESGFVIDKFPISRPNLTFSTLTVSNMSPEDSSIYLCSVEDGDTEAFFGQGTRLTVV.

This clonotype has only a few counts. J is TRBJ1-1 and V is TRBV29-1, with D maybe TRBD1 (5 bases). This CDR3 is 13 amino acids long. Germline CDR1 reads SQVTM; CDR2 reads ANQGSEA. V was cut by 8 bases and J by 0 bases, with 13 bases left in between. The CDR3: CSQRTRLNTEAFF. The CDR3 DNA reads TGCAGCCAACGGACAAGATTGAACACTGAAGCTTTCTTT.

The sample holds a few counts of this clonotype. CDR3 region: CASTRLELGTGELFF. In DNA form, the CDR3 reads TGTGCCAGCACAAGGCTCGAACTTGGGACCGGGGAGCTGTTTTTT. The chain employs TRBV27 and TRBJ2-2; D ambiguous. There are 15 residues in the CDR3. Trimming cost V 7 bases and J 5 bases, with 17 bases left between them. Germline V lookup: CDR1 MNHEY, CDR2 SMNVEV (reference sequence).

The rearrangement joins TRBV7-2 to TRBJ2-7; D is possibly TRBD2 (6 bases). Trimming cost V 2 bases and J 7 bases, with 9 bases left between them. The germline CDR1 and CDR2 sequences are SGHTA and FQGNSA. The CDR3 runs to 12 residues. The chain's CDR3 is CASSLYLAEQYF. In nucleotides, the CDR3 is TGTGCCAGCAGCTTATACCTAGCGGAGCAGTACTTC.

At least ten counts were recorded for this clonotype. CDR3 sequence (DNA): TGTGCCAGCGCCGGCCGGACCGGTGAGACTGAAGCTTTCTTT. Translated: CASAGRTGETEAFF. The rearrangement joins TRBV7-9 to TRBJ1-1; D is unclear. There are 14 residues in the CDR3. Germline V gives CDR1 SEHNR, CDR2 FQNEAQ (reference sequence). Trimming took 8 bases from V and 5 from J, leaving 18 bases between them.

The chain employs TRBV10-3 and TRBJ1-2; the D is unclear. V lost 1 base to trimming and J lost 7 bases, with 4 bases between them. CDR1 is ENHRY, CDR2 SYGVKD, per germline. This CDR3 has 11 residues. The CDR3 protein is CAISEWGGYTF. The CDR3 DNA reads as TGTGCCATCAGTGAGTGGGGTGGCTACACCTTC.

This clonotype has ten or more counts. The genes are TRBV20-1 and TRBJ1-2; D may be TRBD1 (5 bases). This CDR3 comprises 14 residues. Germline V lookup: CDR1 DFQATT, CDR2 SNEGSKA (reference sequence). The V and J ends lost 1 base and 3 bases respectively, with 12 bases between them. The CDR3 is CSARGYGGDYGYTF. The CDR3 DNA reads TGCAGTGCTAGAGGATACGGGGGGGACTATGGCTACACCTTC.

This clonotype showed up just a few times. The genes are TRBV3-1 and TRBJ1-1; D is uncertain. Deletions cut 4 bases from V and 1 base from J, with 10 bases between. This CDR3 is 14 amino acids long. Germline-derived CDR1 and CDR2 are LGHDT and YNNKEL (reference sequence). Written as DNA, the CDR3 is TGTGCCAGCAGCCGCGGATTCGCGAACACTGAAGCTTTCTTT. As protein: CASSRGFANTEAFF.

About this clonotype itself: This clone may be a read error of a much larger clone one base away. This sequence joins TRBV7-9 and TRBJ1-4; 7 positions match TRBD1. The CDR3 consists of 14 residues. Per germline, CDR1 SEHNR and CDR2 FQNEAQ (reference sequence). For the CDR3, the DNA is TGTGCCGGCAGCTTGGTAGGGACAGATGAAAAACTGTTTTTT. Translating it yields CAGSLVGTDEKLFF.

This clonotype was observed many times. V is TRBV12-3 or TRBV12-4 and J is TRBJ1-1, with 8 bases lining up with TRBD1. This CDR3 region has 15 residues. V trimming: 5 bases; J trimming: 5 bases; junction bases outside the gene matches: 10. The CDR3 coding sequence is TGTGCCAGCAGTGGCCGACAGGGGAGGGTGACTGAAGCTTTCTTT. It specifies CASSGRQGRVTEAFF.

This clonotype was observed a handful of times. V gene TRBV27 combines with J gene TRBJ1-6; D perhaps matches TRBD1 (5 bases). The CDR3 extends over 15 amino acids. Germline V gives CDR1 MNHEY, CDR2 SMNVEV (reference sequence). V was shortened by 5 bases and J by 2 bases, with 10 bases between the two germline ends. This CDR3 is CASSRRGTYNSPLHF. The CDR3 coding sequence is TGTGCCAGCAGTAGGCGGGGGACCTATAATTCACCCCTCCACTTT.

This chain joins TRBV19 and TRBJ1-5, with a weak D call TRBD1 (6 bases). Germline lookup yields CDR1 LNHDA and CDR2 SQIVND (reference sequence). This CDR3 has 15 amino acids. V was shortened by 5 bases and J by 0 bases, with 11 bases between the two germline ends. The CDR3 nucleotides read TGTGCCAGTAGTGCGGGACATAATAGCAATCAGCCCCAGCATTTT. Translation gives CASSAGHNSNQPQHF.

This rearrangement joins TRBV19 to TRBJ1-1; TRBD1 matches 10 bases. In germline, CDR1 is LNHDA, CDR2 SQIVND (reference sequence). V was clipped by 4 bases and J by 2 bases; unmatched bases: 13. The CDR3 is 18 amino acids. In nucleotides, the CDR3 is TGTGCCAGTAGTAGTCCCCAGGGACAGGGGTGGGGAAACACTGAAGCTTTCTTT. This gives the protein CASSSPQGQGWGNTEAFF.

This clonotype was seen many times. The CDR3 loop reads CASSPDYYEQYF. The CDR3 bases are TGTGCCAGCAGCCCCGACTACTACGAGCAGTACTTC. The chain recombines TRBV27 with TRBJ2-7, with D possibly TRBD2 on 5 matching bases. Trimming stripped 6 bases from V and 3 bases from J, with 9 bases between. The V gene's germline CDR1 is MNHEY and CDR2 SMNVEV (reference sequence). The CDR3 contains 12 residues.

This clonotype showed up many times. The CDR3 DNA follows: TGTGCCAGCAGCCCCGGGACTGCCTATGGCTACACCTTC. Translating gives CASSPGTAYGYTF. The chain recombines TRBV12-3 or TRBV12-4 with TRBJ1-2; D perhaps matches TRBD1 (5 bases). Trimming removed 6 bases at V and 4 bases at J, with 12 bases between. The CDR3 runs 13 residues.

The genes are TRBV7-9 and TRBJ2-4; 10 bases are shared with TRBD1. Per germline, CDR1 SEHNR and CDR2 FQNEAQ (reference sequence). This CDR3 comprises 14 residues. V dropped 5 bases and J dropped 7; count of bases not matched to a gene: 5. The CDR3 spells CASSPGQGRNIQYF. As DNA, the CDR3 is TGTGCCAGCAGCCCGGGACAGGGGAGGAACATTCAGTACTTC.

The chain carries TRBV3-1 and TRBJ2-4; 7 bases match TRBD2. Germline lookup yields CDR1 LGHDT and CDR2 YNNKEL (reference sequence). V dropped 1 base and J dropped 3; count of bases not matched to a gene: 3. The CDR3 is made up of 15 amino acids. The CDR3 sequence is CASSQVGGFKNIQYF. The CDR3, as DNA: TGTGCCAGCAGCCAAGTGGGGGGGTTCAAAAACATTCAGTACTTC.

Remarks on this clonotype: This may be a read error: a much more frequent sequence differs by one nucleotide. This rearrangement joins TRBV10-3 to TRBJ1-1; 7 positions agree with TRBD1. This CDR3 has 15 amino acids. V trimming: 10 bases; J trimming: 1 base; junction bases outside the gene matches: 12. Per the germline V gene, CDR1 is ENHRY and CDR2 is SYGVKD. The CDR3 DNA sequence: TGTGCCAGTATGCAGGGGGGGAGACCGAACACTGAAGCTTTCTTT. Amino acids: CASMQGGRPNTEAFF.

A word on this clonotype: The junction shows a germline mismatch at one end, possibly a read error. The chain joins TRBV15 to TRBJ2-7; D is unclear. Germline CDR1 and CDR2: LNHNV and YYDKDF (reference sequence). CDR3 length: 13 residues. CDR3 bases: TGTGCCACCAGCAGATTAGCAGGACGGCGGATGAGCTTC. Its translation is CATSRLAGRRMSF. The entire variable domain, with the rest obtained from reference TRBV15 and TRBJ2-7, is as follows: DAMVIQNPRYQVTQFGKPVTLSCSQTLNHNVMYWYQQKSSQAPKLLFHYYDKDFNNEADTPDNFQSRRPNTSFCFLDIRSPGLGDTAMYLCATSRLAGRRMSFGPGTRLTVT.